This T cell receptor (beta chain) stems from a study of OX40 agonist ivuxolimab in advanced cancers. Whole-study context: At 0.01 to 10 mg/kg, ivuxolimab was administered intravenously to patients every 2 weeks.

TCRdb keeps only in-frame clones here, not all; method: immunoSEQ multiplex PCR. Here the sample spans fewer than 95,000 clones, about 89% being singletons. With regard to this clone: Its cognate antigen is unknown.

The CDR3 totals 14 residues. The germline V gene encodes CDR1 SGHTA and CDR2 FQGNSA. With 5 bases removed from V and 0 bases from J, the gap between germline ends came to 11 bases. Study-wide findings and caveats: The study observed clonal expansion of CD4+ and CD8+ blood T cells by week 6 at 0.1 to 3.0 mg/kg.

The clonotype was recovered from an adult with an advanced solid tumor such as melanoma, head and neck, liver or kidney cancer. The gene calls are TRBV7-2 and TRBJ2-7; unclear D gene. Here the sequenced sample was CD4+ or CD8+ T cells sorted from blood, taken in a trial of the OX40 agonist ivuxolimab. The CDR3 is CASSTDSSSYEQYF. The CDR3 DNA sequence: TGTGCCAGCAGCACAGACTCGAGCTCCTACGAGCAGTACTTC.